Each of the 24 T cell receptor beta chains below was sequenced from the same sample in a study of shared clonotypes between healthy human individuals. Measured with immunoSEQ multiplex PCR; TCRdb has only the in-frame clones, and not every one. The data contain roughly 650,000 clones, approximately 96% of them singletons. Positive CCR7 selection of CD45RO-negative cells yielded the naive CD8 cells, and terminally differentiated effector memory CD45RA+ cells were excluded. Sequencing was carried out using naive CD8+ T cells sorted from blood. The receptors were gathered from a woman aged 25 to 39 in good health.

The chain has TRBV27 and TRBJ2-3, with D perhaps TRBD2 (5 bases). This CDR3 is 14 amino acids long. Looked up from germline, CDR1 is MNHEY and CDR2 is SMNVEV (reference sequence). The V gene lost 3 bases and the J gene lost 4 bases, with 11 bases spanning the gap. As DNA, the CDR3 is TGTGCCAGCAGTTTTTTCGCGGGCGCAGATACGCAGTATTTT. Protein: CASSFFAGADTQYF.

The genes are TRBV7-8 and TRBJ2-7; D may be TRBD2 (6 bases). Germline V lookup: CDR1 SGHVS, CDR2 FQNEAQ. CDR3 length: 15 amino acids. V was pared by 5 bases and J by 3 bases, with 17 bases between. This CDR3 reads CASSIQVGTYYEQYF. The CDR3 DNA sequence: TGTGCCAGCAGCATCCAGGTTGGGACTTACTACGAGCAGTACTTC.

The chain combines TRBV12-1 with TRBJ2-1; the table's D gene call, TRBD2, was not cross checked with the DNA. TRBV12-1 is an annotated pseudogene. This CDR3 spans 12 amino acids. The CDR3 nucleotides read TGTGCCAGCAGCTTTACCCTCGGGGAGCAGTTCTTC. Its translation is CASSFTLGEQFF.

The chain is built from TRBV5-6 and TRBJ2-1, with TRBD2 matching 14 bases. With 4 bases clipped from V and 7 bases from J, the junction kept 13 bases outside the gene matches. This CDR3 is 18 amino acids long. Looked up from germline, CDR1 is SGHDT and CDR2 is YYEEEE. CDR3 residues: CASSGPGLAGAGGNEQFF. The CDR3 nucleotides are TGTGCCAGCAGCGGCCCGGGACTAGCGGGAGCTGGGGGAAATGAGCAGTTCTTC. Full variable domain (outside the CDR3, taken from reference TRBV5-6 and TRBJ2-1): DAGVTQSPTHLIKTRGQQVTLRCSPKSGHDTVSWYQQALGQGPQFIFQYYEEEERQRGNFPDRFSGHQFPNYSSELNVNALLLGDSALYLCASSGPGLAGAGGNEQFFGPGTRLTVL.

The chain has TRBV27 and TRBJ2-7; either TRBD1 or TRBD2 may supply D (7 bases each). V was shortened by 3 bases and J by 9 bases, with 18 bases between the two germline ends. The germline V gene encodes CDR1 MNHEY and CDR2 SMNVEV (reference sequence). The CDR3 has 14 residues. The CDR3: CASSFRGRGEGQYF. The CDR3 DNA follows: TGTGCCAGCAGTTTCCGGGGCAGGGGGGAGGGGCAGTACTTC.

This chain connects TRBV5-1 to TRBJ2-7, with TRBD2 matching 9 bases. This CDR3 is built from 18 residues. The junction had 13 bases not matched to a gene; V was cut back by 2 bases and J by 1 base. CDR1 and CDR2 from the germline V gene are SGHRS and YFSETQ. CDR3 protein: CASSLRLRLADRSYEQYF. CDR3 DNA sequence: TGCGCCAGCAGCTTACGTCTCCGACTAGCGGATAGATCCTACGAGCAGTACTTC.

The chain links TRBV19 to TRBJ2-7; 9 bases match TRBD2. V dropped 5 bases and J dropped 5; count of bases not matched to a gene: 10. CDR3 length equals 15 residues. CDR1 is LNHDA and CDR2 is SQIVND in the germline V gene (reference sequence). CDR3 sequence reads: CASSLTSGAWHEQYF. The CDR3 nucleotides read TGTGCCAGTAGTTTGACTAGCGGAGCGTGGCACGAGCAGTACTTC.

CDR3 nucleotide sequence: TGTGCCAGCAAGGTAGCTATCTACGAGCAGTACTTC. Translated: CASKVAIYEQYF. The chain couples TRBV2 to TRBJ2-7; D is unclear. From germline, CDR1 is SNHLY and CDR2 FYNNEI. The CDR3 runs to 12 residues. V was trimmed by 7 bases and J by 3 bases, leaving 10 bases between them. Full variable domain (rest looked up from reference TRBV2 and TRBJ2-7): EPEVTQTPSHQVTQMGQEVILRCVPISNHLYFYWYRQILGQKVEFLVSFYNNEISEKSEIFDDQFSVERPDGSNFTLKIRSTKLEDSAMYFCASKVAIYEQYFGPGTRLTVT.

J is TRBJ2-5 and V is TRBV7-9, with D maybe TRBD2 (5 bases). The J call may be in error: the DNA end matches TRBJ2-7 better. This CDR3 has 15 residues. Per germline, CDR1 SEHNR and CDR2 FQNEAQ (reference sequence). The CDR3 sequence: CASSLAAGVFHEQYF. The CDR3 region has the DNA TGTGCCAGCAGCTTGGCCGCGGGTGTATTCCACGAGCAGTACTTC.

This chain connects TRBV7-9 to TRBJ2-3, with 8 bases identical to TRBD2. Trimming removed 4 bases from V and 0 bases from J; junction bases left unmatched: 15. Germline V gives CDR1 SEHNR, CDR2 FQNEAQ (reference sequence). This CDR3 has 19 amino acids. The chain's CDR3 is CASSSQLAEKFSSTDTQYF. CDR3 coding DNA: TGTGCCAGCAGCTCACAACTAGCGGAGAAATTCAGCAGCACAGATACGCAGTATTTT. The full variable domain, rest sourced from reference TRBV7-9 and TRBJ2-3, is DTGVSQNPRHKITKRGQNVTFRCDPISEHNRLYWYRQTLGQGPEFLTYFQNEAQLEKSRLLSDRFSAERPKGSFSTLEIQRTEQGDSAMYLCASSSQLAEKFSSTDTQYFGPGTRLTVL.

V usage is TRBV29-1 and J usage is TRBJ1-1; D ambiguous. This CDR3 is 11 amino acids long. The V end was cut by 8 bases, the J end by 8 bases, with 15 bases between. Germline CDR1 is SQVTM and CDR2 is ANQGSEA. The CDR3 DNA follows: TGCAGCTCAAAGGTGGAGGGAGAAGCTTTCTTT. Translated: CSSKVEGEAFF.

This chain links TRBV5-4 with TRBJ1-5, with D unclear. The germline V and J ends were trimmed by 2 bases and 7 bases, with 10 bases remaining between them. Germline V gives CDR1 SGHNT, CDR2 YYREEE (reference sequence). The CDR3 totals 13 residues. CDR3 DNA: TGTGCCAGCAGCTTAGATCCGGAACAGCCCCAGCATTTT. This gives the protein CASSLDPEQPQHF.

The chain combines TRBV2 with TRBJ2-1; D unclear. V dropped 2 bases and J dropped 4 bases, with 12 bases sitting between them. Looked up from germline, CDR1 is SNHLY and CDR2 is FYNNEI. This CDR3 contains 15 residues. The CDR3 loop reads CASSEQLYYYNEQFF. As DNA, the CDR3 is TGTGCCAGCAGTGAACAGCTCTACTATTACAATGAGCAGTTCTTC.

The chain couples TRBV28 to TRBJ2-5; D gene ambiguous. This CDR3 region has 14 residues. Germline V gene data show CDR1 as MDHEN and CDR2 as SYDVKM. V lost 4 bases to trimming and J lost 1 base, with 10 bases between them. This chain's CDR3 is CASSSLWGQETQYF. The CDR3 DNA reads TGTGCCAGCAGTTCGCTTTGGGGCCAAGAGACCCAGTACTTC.

The chain employs TRBV27 and TRBJ1-1; D is unresolved. The CDR3 totals 14 residues. The germline gives CDR1 MNHEY, CDR2 SMNVEV (reference sequence). Trimming pared 3 bases from V and 2 bases from J, leaving 10 bases between. The CDR3 protein is CASSFGEGNTEAFF. As DNA, the CDR3 is TGTGCCAGCAGTTTTGGGGAGGGAAACACTGAAGCTTTCTTT.

V is TRBV21-1 and J is TRBJ2-1; the D call TRBD2 from the table was never checked on the DNA. TRBV21-1 is noted as a pseudogene. The CDR3 extends over 18 amino acids. The CDR3 DNA reads as TGTGCCAGCAGCAAAGTTTTTTCTAGCGGGAGATGTTGGAATGAGCAGTTCTTC. Amino acid sequence: CASSKVFSSGRCWNEQFF.

The gene calls are TRBV25-1 and TRBJ2-3, with D possibly matching TRBD2 (6 bases). CDR1 and CDR2 from the germline V gene are MGHDK and SYGVNS. V was pared by 10 bases and J by 1 base, with 12 bases between. CDR3 size: 13 residues. CDR3 nucleotide sequence: TGTGCCACCGGAGAGCGGGGCACAGATACGCAGTATTTT. It is translated as CATGERGTDTQYF.

The chain is built from TRBV6-4 and TRBJ2-1, with no clear D. Germline V gives CDR1 MRHNA, CDR2 SNTAGT. This CDR3 is built from 14 residues. Trimming left V 6 bases short and J 9 bases short, with 18 bases between. This chain's CDR3 is CASRTQLTQCEQFF. CDR3 bases: TGTGCCAGCAGGACACAGCTCACTCAATGTGAGCAGTTCTTC.

Regarding this clone: An end of the junction differs from the germline gene, which may be a read error. The rearrangement uses TRBV28 and TRBJ2-7; the match to TRBD1 covers 7 bases. Germline CDR1 and CDR2: MDHEN and SYDVKM. The length of the CDR3 is 12 residues. CDR3 in DNA: TGTGCCAGCAGGACCGGGACAGAAAGGATGAGGTTC. Its protein is CASRTGTERMRF. The variable domain in full, completed from reference TRBV28 and TRBJ2-7, reads DVKVTQSSRYLVKRTGEKVFLECVQDMDHENMFWYRQDPGLGLRLIYFSYDVKMKEKGDIPEGYSVSREKKERFSLILESASTNQTSMYLCASRTGTERMRFGPGTRLTVT.

V is TRBV4-1 and J is TRBJ1-2; TRBD1 aligns across 7 bases. With V trimmed by 4 bases and J by 7 bases, 12 bases remained unmatched. Germline loops: CDR1 MGHRA, CDR2 YSYEKL. The CDR3 spans 15 residues. CDR3 DNA sequence: TGCGCCAGCAGCCCGACCCTACCGACAGGGCTTGGCTACACCTTC. Amino acid sequence: CASSPTLPTGLGYTF.

As to this clone: Other nucleotide sequences in the sample specify the same CDR3. The chain couples TRBV5-6 to TRBJ2-7, with 7 bases lining up with TRBD2. CDR1 and CDR2 from the germline V gene are SGHDT and YYEEEE. After removal of 4 bases from V and 3 bases from J, the junction contained 7 bases not matched to a gene. This CDR3 contains 14 residues. This CDR3 is CASSKGLAVYEQYF. The CDR3 DNA reads as TGTGCCAGCAGCAAGGGTCTAGCGGTCTACGAGCAGTACTTC.

This chain joins TRBV6-1 and TRBJ2-2, with D perhaps assigned TRBD1 or TRBD2 (5 bases each). Germline V gives CDR1 MNHNS, CDR2 SASEGT. The CDR3 extends over 14 amino acids. Trimming shortened V by 4 bases and J by 6 bases, and 12 bases separated the two germline ends. CDR3 region: CASSGRGVPGELFF. DNA of the CDR3: TGTGCCAGCAGTGGGCGAGGGGTGCCCGGGGAGCTGTTTTTT.

V usage is TRBV2 and J usage is TRBJ2-7, with 10 nucleotides matching TRBD2. This CDR3 is 19 amino acids long. From germline, CDR1 is SNHLY and CDR2 FYNNEI. Trimming cost V 0 bases and J 0 bases; bases outside gene matches: 11. DNA for the CDR3: TGTGCCAGCAGTGAAGCAGGAACTAGCGGGATCCCTAGCTCCTACGAGCAGTACTTC. Protein sequence: CASSEAGTSGIPSSYEQYF.

The V and J genes are TRBV2 and TRBJ2-1; maybe TRBD2 (6 bases). The length of the CDR3 is 12 residues. Trimming removed 9 bases at V and 4 bases at J, with 10 bases between. The germline V gene encodes CDR1 SNHLY and CDR2 FYNNEI. CDR3 residues: CARGTEYNEQFF. DNA for the CDR3: TGTGCCAGAGGGACTGAATACAATGAGCAGTTCTTC.